The clone carrying this TCR beta chain appeared once. The Seattle patients, enrolled during active infection, were followed longitudinally. Trimming left V 1 base short and J 5 bases short, with 8 bases between. The CDR3 spans 14 residues. In germline, CDR1 is SGHTA, CDR2 FQGNSA. These data originate in a study of blood T cell repertoires in COVID-19. About the research overall: The United States, Italy and Spain were the sources of the acute and convalescent COVID-19 samples. PBMCs, B-cell-depleted T cells, or T cells were the source of the cDNA or gDNA that made up the material.

Per the authors' pipeline: For nucleated cells, counts were estimated from reference gene primer amplification. TCRdb's copy holds only in-frame clones and misses some; the assay was immunoSEQ multiplex PCR. V and J calls and clone size come straight from that table; D and trimming were deduced from the DNA. This table holds roughly 440,000 clones, more than 70% found once. Sequenced input: peripheral blood. This TCR was sampled from a woman between 50 and 59 years old with COVID-19, enrolled during active disease. This chain connects TRBV7-2 to TRBJ1-4; D unresolved. CDR3 nucleotides: TGTGCCAGCAGCTTAGACCAGTCGAATGAAAAACTGTTTTTT. Its protein product is CASSLDQSNEKLFF.